The clone carrying this T cell receptor beta chain was recorded many times. As yet, its antigen is unknown. TCR beta CDR3 regions were amplified from RNA. An initial round of RT-PCR targeting the TCR CDR3 relied on the HTBI primer set. TCRdb re-called the multiplex PCR reads with MiXCR, one entry per CDR3 protein. The sample yields approximately 400,000 distinct CDR3 sequences, 15% to 20% seen once. For Graves' hyperthyroidism to be stable, ophthalmopathy could not progress within 18 months. These data belong to a study of T cells in Graves' hyperthyroidism and ophthalmopathy. Study-wide points: Blood samples included most of the expanded thyroid clonotypes exceeding 0.001.

The CDR3 extends over 17 amino acids. Germline V lookup: CDR1 MNHEY, CDR2 SVGAGI. V was pared by 6 bases and J by 0 bases, with 18 bases between. The rearrangement joins TRBV6-5 to TRBJ1-5, with D maybe TRBD1 (6 bases). The sequence came from a young woman with Graves' hyperthyroidism. Specimen: blood. CDR3 bases: TGTGCCAGCAGCGGTGCTTACAGGGCCCATAGCAATCAGCCCCAGCATTTT. It translates to CASSGAYRAHSNQPQHF.